This T cell receptor (beta chain) comes out of a study of CD8 T cells in ankylosing spondylitis. The ends were cut back, 4 bases at V and 3 bases at J, with 4 bases in the middle. Per the germline V gene, CDR1 is MGHDK and CDR2 is SYGVNS. The CDR3 loop spans 13 amino acids. Each CDR3 protein is one row after TCRdb ran MiXCR on the 5' RACE reads. The sample carries around 250,000 distinct CDR3 sequences, under 20% recorded once. The source material was blood, either unsorted or a sorted T cell fraction (not recorded which). V gene TRBV25-1 combines with J gene TRBJ2-6; D is unclear. The receptor comes from a male donor with ankylosing spondylitis or in good health (not recorded which). The CDR3 DNA is TGTGCCAGCAGTGGAGGTGGGGCCAACGTCCTGACTTTC. Amino acids: CASSGGGANVLTF.